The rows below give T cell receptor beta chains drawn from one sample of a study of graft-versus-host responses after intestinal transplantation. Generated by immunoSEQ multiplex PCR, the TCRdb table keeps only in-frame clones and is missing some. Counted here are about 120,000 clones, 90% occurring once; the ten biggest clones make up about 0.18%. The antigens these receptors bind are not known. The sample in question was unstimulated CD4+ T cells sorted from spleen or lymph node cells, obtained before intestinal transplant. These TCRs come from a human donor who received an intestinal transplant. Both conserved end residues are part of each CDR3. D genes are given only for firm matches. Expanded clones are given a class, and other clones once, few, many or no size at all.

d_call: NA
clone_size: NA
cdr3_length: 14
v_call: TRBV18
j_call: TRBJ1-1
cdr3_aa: CASSPQGTNTEAFF
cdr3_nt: TGTGCCAGCTCACCGCAGGGGACGAACACTGAAGCTTTCTTT

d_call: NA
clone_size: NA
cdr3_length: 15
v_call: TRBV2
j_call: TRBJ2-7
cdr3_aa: CASSEFRLASYEQYF
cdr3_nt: TGTGCCAGCAGTGAATTTCGGCTAGCCTCCTACGAGCAGTACTTC

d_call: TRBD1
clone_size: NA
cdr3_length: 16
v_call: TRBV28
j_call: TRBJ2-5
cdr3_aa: CASSLLGTGVPETQYF
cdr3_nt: TGTGCCAGCAGTTTACTGGGGACAGGGGTCCCTGAGACCCAGTACTTC

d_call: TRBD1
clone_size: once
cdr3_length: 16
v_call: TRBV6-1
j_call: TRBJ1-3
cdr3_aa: CASSEHRGVSGNTIYF
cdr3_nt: TGTGCCAGCAGTGAACACAGGGGGGTCTCTGGAAACACCATATATTTT

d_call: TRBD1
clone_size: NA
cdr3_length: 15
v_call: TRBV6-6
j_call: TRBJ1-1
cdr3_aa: CASSQTSGQGSEAFF
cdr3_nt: TGTGCCAGCAGTCAAACCTCGGGACAGGGGTCTGAAGCTTTCTTT

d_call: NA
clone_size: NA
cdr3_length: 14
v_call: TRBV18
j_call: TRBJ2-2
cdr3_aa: CASSLGSGTGELFF
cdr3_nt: TGTGCCAGCTCGCTCGGATCGGGCACCGGGGAGCTGTTTTTT

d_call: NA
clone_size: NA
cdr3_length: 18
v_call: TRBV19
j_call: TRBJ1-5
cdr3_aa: CASMTLGHRTYSNQPQHF
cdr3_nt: TGTGCCAGTATGACGTTGGGACATAGGACGTATAGCAATCAGCCCCAGCATTTT

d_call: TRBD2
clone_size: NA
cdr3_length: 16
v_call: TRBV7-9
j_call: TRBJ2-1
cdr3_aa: CASSLGGTSGLNEQFF
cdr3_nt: TGTGCCAGCAGCTTAGGCGGGACTAGCGGGTTAAATGAGCAGTTCTTC

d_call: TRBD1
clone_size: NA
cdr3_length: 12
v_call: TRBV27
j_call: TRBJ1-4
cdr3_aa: CASRGQGQKLFF
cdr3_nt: TGTGCCAGCAGGGGACAGGGACAAAAACTGTTTTTT

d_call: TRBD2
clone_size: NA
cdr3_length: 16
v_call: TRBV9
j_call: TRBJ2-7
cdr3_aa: CASSVAERGRSYEQYF
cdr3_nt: TGTGCCAGCAGCGTAGCTGAGCGGGGGCGTTCCTACGAGCAGTACTTC

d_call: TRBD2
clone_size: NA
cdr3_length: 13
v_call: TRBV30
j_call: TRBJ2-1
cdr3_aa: CAWSGGSYNEQFF
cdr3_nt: TGTGCCTGGAGCGGGGGGTCCTACAATGAGCAGTTCTTC

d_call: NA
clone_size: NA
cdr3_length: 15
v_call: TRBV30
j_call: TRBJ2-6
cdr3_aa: CAWNEFPSGANVLTF
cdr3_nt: TGTGCCTGGAATGAGTTCCCCTCTGGGGCCAACGTCCTGACTTTC

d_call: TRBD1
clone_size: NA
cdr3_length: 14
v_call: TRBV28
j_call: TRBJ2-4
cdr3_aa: CASSSGGSKNIQYF
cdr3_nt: TGTGCCAGCAGTTCAGGGGGTTCGAAAAACATTCAGTACTTC

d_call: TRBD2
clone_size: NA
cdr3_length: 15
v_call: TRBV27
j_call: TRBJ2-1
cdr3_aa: CASRLRLAEYNEQFF
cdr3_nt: TGTGCCAGCAGGCTGCGACTAGCGGAGTACAATGAGCAGTTCTTC

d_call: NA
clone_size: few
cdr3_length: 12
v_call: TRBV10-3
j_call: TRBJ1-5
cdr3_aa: CAISDRGKPQHF
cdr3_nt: TGTGCCATCAGTGACCGCGGGAAGCCCCAGCATTTT

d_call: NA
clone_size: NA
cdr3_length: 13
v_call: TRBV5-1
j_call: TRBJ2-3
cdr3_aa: CASSLLVTDTQYF
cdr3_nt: TGCGCCAGCAGCTTGCTAGTCACAGATACGCAGTATTTT

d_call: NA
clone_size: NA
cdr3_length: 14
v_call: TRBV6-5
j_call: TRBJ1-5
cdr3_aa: CASSPELGNQPQHF
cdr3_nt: TGTGCCAGCAGTCCGGAGCTGGGCAATCAGCCCCAGCATTTT